These 22 T cell receptor beta chains were all obtained from the same sample, sequenced in a study of graft-versus-host responses after intestinal transplantation (dated by TCRdb to 2020 to 2023). Library prep was done by the immunoSEQ multiplex PCR assay. TCRdb retrieved this table from immuneACCESS and kept in-frame rearrangements only. Not all clones are present; in checked studies, unresolved V genes account for under half, and no reason is known for the remainder. This sample holds more than 55,000 clones; around 90% were observed only once. 1.5% to 2% of the sample is taken by the ten largest. The specimen was PBMCs, collected 26 days after transplant. These receptors were taken from a human patient who received an intestinal transplant, so some T cells may come from the graft donor.

The J gene is TRBJ1-1, the V gene TRBV4-2; the D is unclear. The CDR3 consists of 14 residues. V was shortened by 7 bases and J by 0 bases, with 12 bases between the two germline ends. In germline, CDR1 is LGHNA, CDR2 YNFKEQ. CDR3 sequence reads: CASTARQMNTEAFF. DNA of the CDR3: TGTGCCAGCACCGCCAGGCAGATGAACACTGAAGCTTTCTTT.

The chain couples TRBV19 to TRBJ2-7; 8 bases line up with TRBD2. CDR1 LNHDA and CDR2 SQIVND come from the germline V gene (reference sequence). J was trimmed by 4 bases and V by 3 bases; bases with no gene match: 8. The CDR3 runs to 15 residues. The chain's CDR3 is CASSISGGGNYEQYF. The CDR3 DNA sequence: TGTGCCAGTAGTATCTCGGGCGGGGGGAATTACGAGCAGTACTTC.

The gene calls are TRBV27 and TRBJ2-7; D is uncertain. This CDR3 is 13 amino acids long. V lost 5 bases and J 4 bases, leaving 12 bases between the germline ends. Germline CDR1 MNHEY, CDR2 SMNVEV (reference sequence). CDR3: CASSPRYGYEQYF. In DNA, the CDR3 is TGTGCCAGCAGTCCCCGATACGGTTACGAGCAGTACTTC.

V gene TRBV2 combines with J gene TRBJ2-3; D might be TRBD1 (6 bases). Germline loops: CDR1 SNHLY, CDR2 FYNNEI. There are 14 residues in the CDR3. V lost 6 bases and J lost 2, with 12 bases in between. The chain's CDR3 is CASRRTAITDTQYF. In nucleotides, the CDR3 is TGTGCCAGCAGGAGGACAGCGATCACAGATACGCAGTATTTT.

Details on this clone: The junction departs from the called germline gene at one end, perhaps through a read error. The genes are TRBV7-7 and TRBJ1-5; D remains unclear. This CDR3 is 13 amino acids long. Per germline, CDR1 SSHAT and CDR2 FNYEAQ (reference sequence). The CDR3 reads CASSLGLGQPQHF. CDR3 sequence (DNA): TGTGCTAGCAGCTTAGGACTGGGTCAGCCCCAGCATTTT.

The V and J genes are TRBV7-9 and TRBJ2-1; 10 bases line up with TRBD2. There are 15 residues in the CDR3. The ends lost 5 bases at V and 5 bases at J; junction bases unmatched: 6. Looked up from germline, CDR1 is SEHNR and CDR2 is FQNEAQ (reference sequence). DNA of the CDR3: TGTGCCAGCAGCCTAGGACTAGCGGCAAACAATGAGCAGTTCTTC. Its translation is CASSLGLAANNEQFF.

The rearrangement links TRBV7-8 to TRBJ1-2; the match to TRBD1 covers 8 bases. The CDR3 sequence is 18 residues long. V trimming: 0 bases; J trimming: 2 bases; junction bases outside the gene matches: 11. From germline, CDR1 is SGHVS and CDR2 FQNEAQ. CDR3 loop: CASSLARTGTGINYGYTF. Here the CDR3 DNA reads TGTGCCAGCAGCTTAGCCCGGACCGGGACAGGAATCAACTATGGCTACACCTTC.

V is TRBV4-1 and J is TRBJ1-1, with 7 bases lining up with TRBD1. The trim removed 4 bases at V and 1 base at J, leaving 3 bases unmatched. The CDR3 consists of 14 residues. Germline CDR1 MGHRA, CDR2 YSYEKL. The CDR3 DNA follows: TGCGCCAGCAGCCCCCGGACAGGGAACACTGAAGCTTTCTTT. Encoded protein: CASSPRTGNTEAFF.

The chain recombines TRBV27 with TRBJ1-4; 8 bases map to TRBD1. Looked up from germline, CDR1 is MNHEY and CDR2 is SMNVEV (reference sequence). Trimming cost V 5 bases and J 5 bases; bases outside gene matches: 4. This CDR3 is built from 14 residues. The CDR3 loop reads CASSPGTGNEKLFF. DNA of the CDR3: TGTGCCAGCAGTCCAGGGACAGGAAATGAAAAACTGTTTTTT.

This clone was recorded a few times. The chain uses TRBV28 and TRBJ1-3; 8 bases are shared with TRBD1. The CDR3 length is 16 residues. Germline-derived CDR1 and CDR2 are MDHEN and SYDVKM. After removal of 6 bases from V and 1 base from J, the junction contained 8 bases not matched to a gene. The CDR3: CASSRRDRRSGNTIYF. The CDR3 nucleotides read TGTGCCAGCAGCCGAAGGGACAGGCGTTCTGGAAACACCATATATTTT.

The genes are TRBV5-1 and TRBJ2-3; D may be TRBD1 (6 bases). This CDR3 spans 14 amino acids. Germline-derived CDR1 and CDR2 are SGHRS and YFSETQ. The V end was cut by 2 bases, the J end by 2 bases, with 9 bases between. The CDR3 sequence is CASSLQGHTDTQYF. CDR3 bases: TGCGCCAGCAGCTTACAGGGTCACACAGATACGCAGTATTTT.

This clone was seen only once. The rearrangement uses TRBV5-4 and TRBJ2-7; 7 nucleotides line up with TRBD1. The germline CDR1 and CDR2 sequences are SGHNT and YYREEE (reference sequence). This CDR3 comprises 13 residues. V lost 5 bases and J lost 2; bases outside the gene matches: 4. Here the CDR3 DNA reads TGTGCCAGCAGACGACAGGGACCCTACGAGCAGTACTTC. Translation: CASRRQGPYEQYF.

This clone is a singleton in its sample. The chain has TRBV6-1 and TRBJ2-5, with TRBD1 matching over 8 bases. Unmatched junction bases numbered 7, after V lost 4 bases and J lost 0 bases. Looked up from germline, CDR1 is MNHNS and CDR2 is SASEGT. The CDR3 spans 16 residues. CDR3 amino acids: CASSGRQGTYQETQYF. CDR3 bases: TGTGCCAGCAGTGGACGACAGGGGACCTACCAAGAGACCCAGTACTTC.

This chain uses TRBV27 with TRBJ1-2, with D tentatively TRBD1 (5 bases). The V gene lost 5 bases and the J gene lost 2 bases, with 15 bases spanning the gap. Germline V gene data show CDR1 as MNHEY and CDR2 as SMNVEV (reference sequence). The CDR3 sequence is 15 residues long. The CDR3 nucleotides are TGTGCCAGCAGTCCCGCCCGACAGATAAACTATGGCTACACCTTC. Translated: CASSPARQINYGYTF.

The chain employs TRBV25-1 and TRBJ2-5; TRBD2 matches at 7 bases. The CDR3 is made up of 14 amino acids. V trimming: 1 base; J trimming: 3 bases; junction bases outside the gene matches: 2. The germline gives CDR1 MGHDK, CDR2 SYGVNS. The CDR3 DNA is TGTGCCAGCAGTGAATGGGGGGGGAAAGAGACCCAGTACTTC. As protein: CASSEWGGKETQYF.

This clone was found once. The chain is built from TRBV4-2 and TRBJ2-7; the match to TRBD2 covers 12 bases. CDR1 and CDR2 (germline): LGHNA, YNFKEQ. CDR3 length equals 16 residues. The J segment lost 5 bases and the V segment lost 0 bases, leaving 5 bases of the junction unmatched. CDR3 protein: CASSQDPSGGVDEQYF. For the CDR3, the DNA is TGTGCCAGCAGCCAAGACCCTAGCGGGGGGGTCGACGAGCAGTACTTC.

J is TRBJ2-7 and V is TRBV27, with TRBD1 matching over 10 bases. J was trimmed by 6 bases and V by 9 bases; bases with no gene match: 11. CDR1 is MNHEY and CDR2 is SMNVEV in the germline V gene (reference sequence). CDR3 length equals 14 residues. Here the CDR3 DNA reads TGTGCCAGTCAAACCGGGACAGGGGCAGGCGAGCAGTACTTC. Protein sequence: CASQTGTGAGEQYF.

The chain employs TRBV21-1 and TRBJ2-2; the table's D gene call, TRBD1, was not cross checked with the DNA. TRBV21-1 is classified as a pseudogene. CDR3 size: 14 residues. The CDR3 sequence: CASTKDSNTGELFF. In DNA, the CDR3 is TGTGCCAGCACCAAGGACAGCAACACCGGGGAGCTGTTTTTT.

The rearrangement joins TRBV19 to TRBJ2-7, with 7 positions matching TRBD1. This CDR3 is built from 17 residues. V gave up 7 bases and J gave up 2 bases; unmatched junction bases: 17. From germline, CDR1 is LNHDA and CDR2 SQIVND (reference sequence). This CDR3 reads CASTVGAPGGPPYEQYF. For the CDR3, the DNA is TGTGCCAGTACCGTGGGGGCCCCAGGGGGTCCCCCCTACGAGCAGTACTTC.

The sample holds one count of this clone. The V and J genes are TRBV6-6 and TRBJ1-5; D gene ambiguous. Germline CDR1 reads MNHNY; CDR2 reads SVGAGI (reference sequence). The CDR3 runs 11 residues. Trimming removed 2 bases from V and 12 bases from J, with 8 bases in between. This chain's CDR3 is CASSYREVQHF. The CDR3 bases are TGTGCCAGCAGTTACCGCGAGGTCCAGCATTTT.

V and J are TRBV30 and TRBJ2-7, with 7 positions matching TRBD1. Germline V gene lookup returns CDR1 GTSNPN and CDR2 SVGIG (reference sequence). V shed 4 bases, J shed 6 bases, and the junction held 3 bases outside the gene matches. This CDR3 spans 11 amino acids. This CDR3 reads CAWTRTGEQYF. The CDR3 nucleotides read TGTGCCTGGACTAGGACAGGCGAGCAGTACTTC.

This CDR3 reads CASSFWGRQSSYEQYF. The CDR3, as DNA: TGTGCCAGCAGTTTTTGGGGCAGACAAAGCTCCTACGAGCAGTACTTC. The genes are TRBV28 and TRBJ2-7; D might be TRBD1 (5 bases). The V and J ends lost 3 bases and 0 bases respectively, with 15 bases between them. CDR3 length: 16 residues. Germline loops: CDR1 MDHEN, CDR2 SYDVKM.